The source of this T cell receptor beta chain is a study of T-cell reconstitution after alpha-beta-depleted transplantation in children. The CDR3 consists of 17 residues. In germline, CDR1 is LGHNA, CDR2 YNFKEQ. The V segment lost 1 base and the J segment 8 bases; nucleotides outside the gene matches: 14. A TCRbeta library incorporating unique molecular identifiers was prepared. One entry per CDR3 protein, called by TCRdb with MiXCR from the PCR reads. The data contain 500,000 to 600,000 distinct CDR3 sequences, roughly 30% of them singletons. This sequence was found in a boy younger than two with Wiskott-Aldrich syndrome, due to receive a stem cell transplant. The material was PBMCs, obtained before TCRalphabeta/CD19-depleted stem cell transplant. V is TRBV4-2 and J is TRBJ2-1; 7 bases are shared with TRBD2. The CDR3 loop is CASSQVVAGVDPHEQFF. The CDR3 region has the DNA TGTGCCAGCAGCCAAGTCGTGGCGGGAGTTGATCCCCATGAGCAGTTCTTC.